This TCR beta chain was sequenced in a study of blood T cell repertoires in COVID-19. Across the study: The study drew acute and convalescent COVID-19 samples from the United States, Italy and Spain. PBMCs, B-cell-depleted T cells, or T cells provided the cDNA or gDNA that made up the material.

Repertoires were generated with immunoSEQ multiplex PCR, while TCRdb's copy carries only in-frame clones and drops some. Among more than 250,000 clones listed, over 75% were seen once. V trimming: 6 bases; J trimming: 4 bases; junction bases outside the gene matches: 19. The length of the CDR3 is 18 residues. Looked up from germline, CDR1 is MDHEN and CDR2 is SYDVKM. Sequencing was performed on peripheral blood. V is TRBV28 and J is TRBJ2-7; TRBD2 matches at 9 bases. The receptor was isolated from a man aged 50 to 59 with active or convalescent COVID-19. The CDR3 region has the DNA TGTGCCAGCAGCCCAATCCACGCGGGAGGGGGCGACAGTTACGAGCAGTACTTC. This sequence encodes CASSPIHAGGGDSYEQYF.